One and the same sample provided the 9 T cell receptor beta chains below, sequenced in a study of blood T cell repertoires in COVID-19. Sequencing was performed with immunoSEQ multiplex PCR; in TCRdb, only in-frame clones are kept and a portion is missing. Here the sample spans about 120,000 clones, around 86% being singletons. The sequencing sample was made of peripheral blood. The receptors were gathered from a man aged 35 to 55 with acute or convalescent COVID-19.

The CDR3: CASSFRTTNEKLFF. The DNA of the CDR3 is TGTGCCAGCAGCTTCAGAACAACTAATGAAAAACTGTTTTTT. This chain links TRBV5-6 with TRBJ1-4; D unresolved. Trimming pared 2 bases from V and 0 bases from J, leaving 5 bases between. CDR3 length equals 14 residues. Germline V gene data show CDR1 as SGHDT and CDR2 as YYEEEE.

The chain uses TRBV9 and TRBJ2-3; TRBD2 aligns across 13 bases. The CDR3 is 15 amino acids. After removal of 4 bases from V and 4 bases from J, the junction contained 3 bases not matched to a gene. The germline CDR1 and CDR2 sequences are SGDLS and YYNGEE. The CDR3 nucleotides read TGTGCCAGCAGCCCCACTAGCGGGGGGGCAGATACGCAGTATTTT. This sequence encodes CASSPTSGGADTQYF.

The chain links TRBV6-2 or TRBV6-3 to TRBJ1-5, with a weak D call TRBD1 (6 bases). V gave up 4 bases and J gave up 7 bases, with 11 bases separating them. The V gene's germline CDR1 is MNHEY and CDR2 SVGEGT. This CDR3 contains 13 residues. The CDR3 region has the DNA TGTGCCAGCAGTTTGGACAGCTGGCAGCCCCAGCATTTT. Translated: CASSLDSWQPQHF.

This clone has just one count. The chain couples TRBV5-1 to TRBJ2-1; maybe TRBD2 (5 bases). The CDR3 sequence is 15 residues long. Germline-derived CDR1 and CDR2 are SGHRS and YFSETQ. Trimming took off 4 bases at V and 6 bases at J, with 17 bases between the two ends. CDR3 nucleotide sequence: TGCGCCAGCAGCCCCATAGGGAGTACATTCAATGAGCAGTTCTTC. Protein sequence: CASSPIGSTFNEQFF.

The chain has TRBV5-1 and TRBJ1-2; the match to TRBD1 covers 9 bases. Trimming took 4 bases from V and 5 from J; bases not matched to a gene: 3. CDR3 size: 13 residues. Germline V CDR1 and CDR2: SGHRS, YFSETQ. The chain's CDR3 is CASSLGTGYGYTF. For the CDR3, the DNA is TGCGCCAGCAGCCTAGGGACAGGGTATGGCTACACCTTC.

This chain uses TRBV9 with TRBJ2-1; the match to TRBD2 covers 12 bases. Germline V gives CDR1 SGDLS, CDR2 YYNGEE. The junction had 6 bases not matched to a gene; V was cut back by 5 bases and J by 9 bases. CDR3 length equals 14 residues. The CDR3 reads CASSLAGGPGEQFF. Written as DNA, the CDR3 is TGTGCCAGCAGTCTAGCGGGAGGGCCGGGTGAGCAGTTCTTC.

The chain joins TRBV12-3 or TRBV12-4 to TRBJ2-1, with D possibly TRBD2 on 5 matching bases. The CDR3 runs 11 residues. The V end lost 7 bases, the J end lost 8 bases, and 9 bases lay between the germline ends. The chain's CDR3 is CASTYGDEQFF. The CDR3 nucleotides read TGTGCCAGCACGTACGGGGATGAGCAGTTCTTC.

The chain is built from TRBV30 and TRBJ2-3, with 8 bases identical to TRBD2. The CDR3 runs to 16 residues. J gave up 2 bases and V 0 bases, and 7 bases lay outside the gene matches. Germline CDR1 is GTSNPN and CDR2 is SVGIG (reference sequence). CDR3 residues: CAWSVGGGHITDTQYF. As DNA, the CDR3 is TGTGCCTGGAGTGTAGGCGGGGGGCATATCACAGATACGCAGTATTTT.

CDR3 loop: CASSATAGNTIYF. The CDR3 DNA reads TGTGCCAGCAGTGCGACAGCCGGAAACACCATATATTTT. The chain joins TRBV25-1 to TRBJ1-3; maybe TRBD1 (5 bases). Trimming stripped 4 bases from V and 4 bases from J, with 8 bases between. CDR3 length: 13 amino acids. CDR1 is MGHDK and CDR2 is SYGVNS in the germline V gene. The whole variable domain, remainder taken from reference TRBV25-1 and TRBJ1-3, is EADIYQTPRYLVIGTGKKITLECSQTMGHDKMYWYQQDPGMELHLIHYSYGVNSTEKGDLSSESTVSRIRTEHFPLTLESARPSHTSQYLCASSATAGNTIYFGEGSWLTVV.